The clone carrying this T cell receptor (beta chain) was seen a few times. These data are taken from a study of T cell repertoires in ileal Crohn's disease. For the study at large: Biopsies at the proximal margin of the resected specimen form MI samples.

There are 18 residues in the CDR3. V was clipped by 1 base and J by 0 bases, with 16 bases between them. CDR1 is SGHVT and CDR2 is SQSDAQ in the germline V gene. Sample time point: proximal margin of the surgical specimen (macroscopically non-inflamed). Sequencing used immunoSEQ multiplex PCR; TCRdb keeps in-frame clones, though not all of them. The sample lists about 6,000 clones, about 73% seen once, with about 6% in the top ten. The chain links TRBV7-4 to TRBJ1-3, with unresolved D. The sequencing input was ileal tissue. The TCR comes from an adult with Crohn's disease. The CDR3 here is CASSLDPRYLCSGNTIYF. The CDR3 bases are TGTGCCAGCAGCTTAGATCCCAGATACCTTTGCTCTGGAAACACCATATATTTT.